This paragraph reports one T cell receptor beta chain. Its antigen specificity is not known. Base qualities were left out, and no much larger clone turns up one base away. The data derive from a study of blood T cell repertoires in COVID-19 (dated by TCRdb to 2019 to 2021). Background for the entire study: Samples covering the acute and convalescent phases of COVID-19 were provided by collaborators in the United States, Italy and Spain. The prospective study material was composed of cDNA or gDNA derived from T cells, B-cell-depleted T cells, or PBMCs. The samples were drawn from two sources: the first 160 participants of the ongoing ImmuneRACE study, and about 1,300 subjects contributed by 6 global collaborators. The repertoires were made available in a free public database intended to serve as a resource for research on the immune response to SARS-CoV-2. HLA class I and class II types, where available, came from metadata supplied by the sample provider rather than from assay-based typing. A de-identified subject ID, COVID-19 status, age in years and sex were almost always included in the sample metadata. The dataset comprised deeply sampled blood TCRbeta repertoires from subjects exposed to, actively infected with, or recovered from COVID-19. Overall study outcomes, separate from this receptor: The amount of clinical and demographic metadata varied by source and participant and was provided uncurated.

The immunoSEQ Assay, a bias-controlled multiplex PCR, was used to amplify TCRbeta CDR3 regions from genomic DNA. On the authors' methods: The number of nucleated cells in each sample was estimated by amplification of reference gene primers within the assay. Sequence reads were collapsed and filtered to measure the absolute abundance of every unique TCRbeta CDR3 rearrangement. For each sample, productive Simpson clonality was calculated by taking the square root of Simpson's diversity index across productive rearrangements. Held by TCRdb, this immuneACCESS table contains in-frame sequences only and omits some clones. Under half of the omission traces to an unresolved V gene where checked; the cause of the rest is unknown. V, J and clone size reflect that table, while D and trimming were determined from the DNA. In all, the sample holds approximately 150,000 clones, and more than 60% of those were seen once. The ten biggest clones cover approximately 2% of the sample.

The collaborating institutions used their own protocols to collect whole blood in K2EDTA tubes. For TCRbeta analysis, collaborators shipped samples in one of three forms: frozen whole blood, isolated PBMCs, or DNA extracted from either of those sample types. The CDR3 sequence holds 15 residues, the cysteine and phenylalanine included. Only the CDR3 region is kept as DNA, spanning 45 bases read in frame from base 1. Based on the germline V gene, the CDR1 and CDR2 sequences are MGHRA and YSYEKL. At the junction V is shortened by 4 bases and J by 5 bases; bases outside the gene matches: 8. The sample was peripheral blood. Here the chain combines TRBV4-1 and TRBJ2-7; TRBD2 fits 10 bases in the junction. The receptor was derived from a woman aged 60-75 years with acute or convalescent COVID-19. The sequenced DNA: TGCGCCAGCAGCCGACTTCCTAGCGGGAGCCACGAGCAGTACTTC. Translated, it gives CASSRLPSGSHEQYF.